This is a list of T cell receptor beta chains from one sample in a study of cytomegalovirus exposure and HLA in healthy donors. The protocol was immunoSEQ multiplex PCR, while the TCRdb copy is restricted to in-frame clones and leaves out a portion. The sample lists about 140,000 clones, approximately 80% occurring once. The sample taken for sequencing was PBMCs. These receptors all come from a man aged 25 to 45 in good health and CMV-seronegative. Each CDR3 is given with its conserved first and last residue. The order of the fields is clone size, D gene, V gene, J gene, CDR3 DNA, CDR3 protein. The D gene is left open where the match is weak. Where a row states a size, it is once, few, many or the class of an expanded clone; other rows omit it.

size: NA
D: TRBD2
V: TRBV5-4
J: TRBJ2-3
DNA: TGTGCCAGCAGCAGGACTAGCGGGAGCACAGATACGCAGTATTTT
CDR3: CASSRTSGSTDTQYF

size: NA
D: NA
V: TRBV9
J: TRBJ1-1
DNA: TGTGCCAGCAGTCACCAAGGGGGGGGCACTGAAGCTTTCTTT
CDR3: CASSHQGGGTEAFF

size: NA
D: TRBD2
V: TRBV5-1
J: TRBJ2-1
DNA: TGCGCCAGCAGCTTTACCGGGACTAGCAGACCTTCCTACAATGAGCAGTTCTTC
CDR3: CASSFTGTSRPSYNEQFF

size: NA
D: TRBD2
V: TRBV6-1
J: TRBJ2-3
DNA: TGTGCCAGCAGTGTAACTAGCGGGAGGACAGATACGCAGTATTTT
CDR3: CASSVTSGRTDTQYF

size: NA
D: NA
V: TRBV6-1
J: TRBJ1-6
DNA: TGTGCCAGCGCTTTGGGGGGGAACAATTCACCCCTCCACTTT
CDR3: CASALGGNNSPLHF

size: once
D: TRBD2
V: TRBV30
J: TRBJ2-1
DNA: TGTGCCTGGAGCCGGGGGAGGGCGGATGAGCAGTTCTTC
CDR3: CAWSRGRADEQFF

size: NA
D: NA
V: TRBV25-1
J: TRBJ2-2
DNA: TGTGCCAGCAGTGAAGGTGTTGGGCTTAAGACCGGGGAGCTGTTTTTT
CDR3: CASSEGVGLKTGELFF

size: NA
D: NA
V: TRBV9
J: TRBJ2-1
DNA: TGTGCCAGCAGCGTATTAGTGGGAGGAGGCAATGAGCAGTTCTTC
CDR3: CASSVLVGGGNEQFF

size: few
D: NA
V: TRBV6-5
J: TRBJ2-7
DNA: TGTGCCAGCAGTTACGCGGAATCCCCCCCTTACGAGCAGTACTTC
CDR3: CASSYAESPPYEQYF

size: NA
D: NA
V: TRBV18
J: TRBJ1-1
DNA: TGTGCCAGCTCACCAGGAGTGAACACTGAAGCTTTCTTT
CDR3: CASSPGVNTEAFF

size: NA
D: NA
V: TRBV4-3
J: TRBJ2-7
DNA: TGCGCCAGCAGCCAAGCGTACGGTATCTCCTACGAGCAGTACTTC
CDR3: CASSQAYGISYEQYF

size: NA
D: TRBD1
V: TRBV18
J: TRBJ1-1
DNA: TGTGCCAGCTCACCTTTGGAGGGACAGGGCACTGAAGCTTTCTTT
CDR3: CASSPLEGQGTEAFF

size: NA
D: TRBD1
V: TRBV29-1
J: TRBJ1-1
DNA: TGCAGCGTTGACAGACAGGGGGCCAACACTGAAGCTTTCTTT
CDR3: CSVDRQGANTEAFF

size: few
D: NA
V: TRBV5-6
J: TRBJ1-5
DNA: TGTGCCAGCAGCTTGTTACAGGGCGATCAGCCCCAGCATTTT
CDR3: CASSLLQGDQPQHF

size: NA
D: TRBD1
V: TRBV6-1
J: TRBJ1-1
DNA: TGTGCCAGCACCACCCCAGGGGGTGAAGCTTTCTTT
CDR3: CASTTPGGEAFF

size: few
D: TRBD1
V: TRBV5-1
J: TRBJ1-4
DNA: TGCGCCAGCAGCTTCGGGACAGGGGTGGAAAAACTGTTTTTT
CDR3: CASSFGTGVEKLFF

size: NA
D: NA
V: TRBV15
J: TRBJ2-6
DNA: TGTGCCACCAGCAGAGAAATTGGGGGGACCGGGGCCAACGTCCTGACTTTC
CDR3: CATSREIGGTGANVLTF

size: NA
D: NA
V: TRBV18
J: TRBJ1-4
DNA: TGTGCCAGCTCACCGAACCGGCTACGATTAGGAGGGGAAAAACTGTTTTTT
CDR3: CASSPNRLRLGGEKLFF

size: NA
D: TRBD2
V: TRBV11-2
J: TRBJ2-5
DNA: TGTGCCAGCAGCTTTAGGGTAGCGGGAGGGATTCGGCTAGAGACCCAGTACTTC
CDR3: CASSFRVAGGIRLETQYF

size: NA
D: NA
V: TRBV6-5
J: TRBJ2-1
DNA: TGTGCCAGCAGTTACTCTAGCGCCGTGAGCGGTGAGCAGTTCTTC
CDR3: CASSYSSAVSGEQFF

size: NA
D: TRBD1
V: TRBV4-1
J: TRBJ2-7
DNA: TGCGCCAGCAGCCAAACAGGGGGTCTATACGAGCAGTACTTC
CDR3: CASSQTGGLYEQYF

size: NA
D: NA
V: TRBV2
J: TRBJ2-1
DNA: TGTGCCAGCAACCCTAGCGCCTACAATGAGCAGTTCTTC
CDR3: CASNPSAYNEQFF

size: NA
D: TRBD2
V: TRBV30
J: TRBJ2-2
DNA: TGTGCCATAGCAGCGGGAGGGCCTTACGGGGAGCTGTTTTTT
CDR3: CAIAAGGPYGELFF

size: NA
D: NA
V: TRBV2
J: TRBJ2-6
DNA: TGTGCCAGCGCTCGGTCTAACTCTGGGGCCAACGTCCTGACTTTC
CDR3: CASARSNSGANVLTF

size: NA
D: TRBD2
V: TRBV5-4
J: TRBJ2-7
DNA: TGTGCCAGCAGCCCCGGACTAGCGGGAAGTAGGGACGAGCAGTACTTC
CDR3: CASSPGLAGSRDEQYF

size: once
D: TRBD2
V: TRBV28
J: TRBJ2-1
DNA: TGTGCCAGCAGAGCGGGAGCTCCCAATGAGCAGTTCTTC
CDR3: CASRAGAPNEQFF

size: NA
D: NA
V: TRBV29-1
J: TRBJ2-1
DNA: TGCAGCGTTGAAGACCACAGCAAATACAATGAGCAGTTCTTC
CDR3: CSVEDHSKYNEQFF

size: NA
D: TRBD1
V: TRBV7-2
J: TRBJ2-7
DNA: TGTGCCAGCAGCTTCTCCCGACCGGGACAGGGACCCTACGAGCAGTACTTC
CDR3: CASSFSRPGQGPYEQYF

size: NA
D: TRBD2
V: TRBV30
J: TRBJ2-3
DNA: TGTGCCTGGAGCCAAGGACTAGCGGGAGGGCCAGGAGATACGCAGTATTTT
CDR3: CAWSQGLAGGPGDTQYF

size: few
D: TRBD1
V: TRBV7-9
J: TRBJ1-1
DNA: TGTGCCAGCAGCCCACCTCCGAGGGGGCTCACTGAAGCTTTCTTT
CDR3: CASSPPPRGLTEAFF

size: NA
D: NA
V: TRBV11-2
J: TRBJ2-7
DNA: TGTGCCAGCAGCCTACAGTACGAGCAGTACTTC
CDR3: CASSLQYEQYF

size: NA
D: TRBD2
V: TRBV9
J: TRBJ2-2
DNA: TGTGCCAGCAGCGCTAGCGGGAGTAGCGCCGGGGAGCTGTTTTTT
CDR3: CASSASGSSAGELFF

size: NA
D: NA
V: TRBV7-2
J: TRBJ2-2
DNA: TGTGCCAGCAGCTTCCGGAGCCCCGGGGAGCTGTTTTTT
CDR3: CASSFRSPGELFF

size: NA
D: TRBD2
V: TRBV5-4
J: TRBJ2-1
DNA: TGTGCCAGCAGCTCGGGGGGGGGAAGGTCCTACAATGAGCAGTTCTTC
CDR3: CASSSGGGRSYNEQFF

size: few
D: NA
V: TRBV5-4
J: TRBJ1-1
DNA: TGTGCCAGCAGCTTAACCGGGAGGGCCACTGAAGCTTTCTTT
CDR3: CASSLTGRATEAFF

size: NA
D: NA
V: TRBV7-9
J: TRBJ2-3
DNA: TGTGCCACCTCCTGGGGGGACTCGTCAGATACGCAGTATTTT
CDR3: CATSWGDSSDTQYF

size: NA
D: TRBD2
V: TRBV18
J: TRBJ2-5
DNA: TGTGCCAGCTCACCAACAGCGGGAGGGGTCCAAGAGACCCAGTACTTC
CDR3: CASSPTAGGVQETQYF

size: few
D: TRBD1
V: TRBV5-4
J: TRBJ1-5
DNA: TGTGCCTTCGGGCGACAGGGGGTAAATCAGCCCCAGCATTTT
CDR3: CAFGRQGVNQPQHF

size: NA
D: TRBD2
V: TRBV29-1
J: TRBJ2-3
DNA: TGCAGCGTTCGGAGCGGGAGTTTCTCAGATACGCAGTATTTT
CDR3: CSVRSGSFSDTQYF

size: once
D: TRBD2
V: TRBV6-6
J: TRBJ2-5
DNA: TGTGCCAGCAGTTACTCACTAGCGGGCATAGAGACCCAGTACTTC
CDR3: CASSYSLAGIETQYF

size: NA
D: NA
V: TRBV5-4
J: TRBJ2-7
DNA: TGTGCCAGCAGCCCGGGCGGGGTATCCTACGAGCAGTACTTC
CDR3: CASSPGGVSYEQYF

size: NA
D: TRBD2
V: TRBV5-4
J: TRBJ2-3
DNA: TGTGCCAGCACCCCCCTAGCGGGATCCACAGATACGCAGTATTTT
CDR3: CASTPLAGSTDTQYF

size: NA
D: TRBD1
V: TRBV27
J: TRBJ1-2
DNA: TGTGCCAGCAGAGGGACAGGGGAGGGCTATGGCTACACCTTC
CDR3: CASRGTGEGYGYTF

size: NA
D: NA
V: TRBV15
J: TRBJ2-1
DNA: TGTGCCACCAGCAGAGATCCAAGGGGGGGCTCCTACAATGAGCAGTTCTTC
CDR3: CATSRDPRGGSYNEQFF

size: once
D: NA
V: TRBV5-6
J: TRBJ1-1
DNA: TGTGCCAGCAGCTTGGATGGCAGGGTAGTCAACACTGAAGCTTTCTTT
CDR3: CASSLDGRVVNTEAFF

size: NA
D: NA
V: TRBV18
J: TRBJ1-1
DNA: TGTGCCAGCTCACCGGGTGTAGGGGCTGAAGCTTTCTTT
CDR3: CASSPGVGAEAFF

size: NA
D: NA
V: TRBV30
J: TRBJ1-3
DNA: TGTGCCTGGAGTGTACGTGAGAACACCATATATTTT
CDR3: CAWSVRENTIYF

size: NA
D: NA
V: TRBV6-5
J: TRBJ1-4
DNA: TGTGCCAGCAGTTACTCTACGGGAGTAAATGAAAAACTGTTTTTT
CDR3: CASSYSTGVNEKLFF

size: NA
D: NA
V: TRBV2
J: TRBJ2-7
DNA: TGTGCCACCCGAGGTGCACCCTACGAGCAGTACTTC
CDR3: CATRGAPYEQYF